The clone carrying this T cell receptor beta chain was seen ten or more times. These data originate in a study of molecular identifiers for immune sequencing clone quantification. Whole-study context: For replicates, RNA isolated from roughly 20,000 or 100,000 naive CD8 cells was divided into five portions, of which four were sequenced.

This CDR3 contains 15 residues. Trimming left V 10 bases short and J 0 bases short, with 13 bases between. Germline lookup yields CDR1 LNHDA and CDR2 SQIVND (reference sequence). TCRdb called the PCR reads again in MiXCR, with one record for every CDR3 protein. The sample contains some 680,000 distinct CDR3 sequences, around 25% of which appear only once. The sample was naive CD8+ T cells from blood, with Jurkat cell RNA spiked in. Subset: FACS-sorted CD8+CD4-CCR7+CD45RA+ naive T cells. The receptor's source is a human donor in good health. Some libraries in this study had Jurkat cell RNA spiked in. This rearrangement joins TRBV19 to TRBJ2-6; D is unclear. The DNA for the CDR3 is TGTGCCACCTTGCTCGCAAGCTCTGGGGCCAACGTCCTGACTTTC. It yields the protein CATLLASSGANVLTF.